These 12 T cell receptor beta chains originate from one sample sequenced in a study of CD8+ T cells in alopecia areata. As the sequencing template, cDNA was produced by extracting RNA and reverse transcribing it. Generated by immunoSEQ multiplex PCR, the TCRdb table keeps only in-frame clones and is missing some. The sample yields some 110,000 clones, 50% to 75% seen once. Stated treatment: oral pan-JAK inhibitor, 5-10 mg twice daily. This material consisted of CD8+ T cells sorted from blood, taken at week 4, from a patient treated with tofacitinib. These receptors were obtained from a human donor with alopecia areata.

The V gene is TRBV29-1, the J gene TRBJ2-5; D is uncertain. V lost 4 bases and J 2 bases, leaving 5 bases between the germline ends. Looked up from germline, CDR1 is SQVTM and CDR2 is ANQGSEA. The CDR3 has 11 residues. DNA of the CDR3: TGCAGCGTTGGGCAGCAAGAGACCCAGTACTTC. Its protein product is CSVGQQETQYF.

This rearrangement joins TRBV9 to TRBJ2-3; D call uncertain. V gave up 0 bases and J gave up 2 bases, with 7 bases separating them. The CDR3 runs 14 residues. The germline gives CDR1 SGDLS, CDR2 YYNGEE. For the CDR3, the DNA is TGTGCCAGCAGCGTAGTAAGCGACACAGATACGCAGTATTTT. Translation: CASSVVSDTDTQYF.

This clone was picked up one time. This sequence joins TRBV7-9 and TRBJ2-7; 7 bases map to TRBD2. V trimming: 7 bases; J trimming: 5 bases; junction bases outside the gene matches: 8. The CDR3 sequence is 13 residues long. Germline V gives CDR1 SEHNR, CDR2 FQNEAQ (reference sequence). The CDR3 loop reads CASTPEGRDEQYF. The CDR3 coding sequence is TGTGCCAGCACCCCCGAGGGGAGGGACGAGCAGTACTTC.

CDR3: CSVEAGANTGELFF. CDR3 coding DNA: TGCAGCGTTGAGGCGGGGGCGAACACCGGGGAGCTGTTTTTT. This chain links TRBV29-1 with TRBJ2-2; 7 bases fit TRBD2. The CDR3 contains 14 residues. Germline V CDR1 and CDR2: SQVTM, ANQGSEA. Germline trimming cut 3 bases from V and 0 bases from J; bases unmatched to any gene: 1.

The V call is TRBV7-9, the J call TRBJ2-7, with D possibly being TRBD2 (5 bases). The CDR3 is 14 residues long. Trimming left V 1 base short and J 2 bases short, with 9 bases between. Germline V gene sequence: CDR1 SEHNR, CDR2 FQNEAQ (reference sequence). CDR3 DNA sequence: TGTGCCAGCAGCTTAGATGGGCGGGCCTACGAGCAGTACTTC. Protein: CASSLDGRAYEQYF. The complete variable domain, with remaining parts taken from reference TRBV7-9 and TRBJ2-7, reads DTGVSQNPRHKITKRGQNVTFRCDPISEHNRLYWYRQTLGQGPEFLTYFQNEAQLEKSRLLSDRFSAERPKGSFSTLEIQRTEQGDSAMYLCASSLDGRAYEQYFGPGTRLTVT.

V usage is TRBV29-1 and J usage is TRBJ2-1; D not resolved. Germline V gives CDR1 SQVTM, CDR2 ANQGSEA. The CDR3 loop spans 13 amino acids. Trimming took off 0 bases at V and 9 bases at J, with 12 bases between the two ends. CDR3 sequence (DNA): TGCAGCGTTGAAGATCCCCTTGTCCTTGAGCAGTTCTTC. It yields the protein CSVEDPLVLEQFF.

This clone was recorded once. The chain links TRBV30 to TRBJ1-5; no clear D gene. Germline V gives CDR1 GTSNPN, CDR2 SVGIG (reference sequence). V shed 3 bases and J shed 3 bases, with 12 bases lying between them. This CDR3 has 14 residues. The CDR3 DNA follows: TGTGCCTGGAGCGCCGGGCTCCACAATCAGCCCCAGCATTTT. This codes for CAWSAGLHNQPQHF.

This rearrangement joins TRBV29-1 to TRBJ2-7; D possibly corresponds to TRBD2 (5 bases). This CDR3 is built from 13 residues. Looked up from germline, CDR1 is SQVTM and CDR2 is ANQGSEA. V dropped 8 bases and J dropped 3 bases, with 17 bases sitting between them. Written as DNA, the CDR3 is TGCAGCACCTATGAGGTAGACTACTACGAGCAGTACTTC. Translation gives CSTYEVDYYEQYF.

This clone was detected a few times. Additional DNA sequences in this sample encode the identical CDR3. J is TRBJ2-1 and V is TRBV30; D is tentatively TRBD1 or TRBD2 (6 bases each). The CDR3 is made up of 13 amino acids. Per the germline V gene, CDR1 is GTSNPN and CDR2 is SVGIG (reference sequence). The chain's CDR3 is CAEGGSSYNEQFF. CDR3 sequence (DNA): TGTGCAGAAGGGGGGAGCTCCTACAATGAGCAGTTCTTC.

The chain uses TRBV19 and TRBJ1-1, with no clear D. V was pared by 3 bases and J by 3 bases, with 8 bases between. CDR1 is LNHDA and CDR2 is SQIVND in the germline V gene (reference sequence). This CDR3 has 13 residues. The CDR3 DNA reads TGTGCCAGTAGTATGACGGAGGACACTGAAGCTTTCTTT. It is translated as CASSMTEDTEAFF. The full variable domain, with the rest looked up from reference TRBV19 and TRBJ1-1, is DGGITQSPKYLFRKEGQNVTLSCEQNLNHDAMYWYRQDPGQGLRLIYYSQIVNDFQKGDIAEGYSVSREKKESFPLTVTSAQKNPTAFYLCASSMTEDTEAFFGQGTRLTVV.

This clone has just one count. V and J are TRBV13 and TRBJ2-1, with TRBD2 matching over 13 bases. In germline, CDR1 is PRHDT, CDR2 FYEKMQ (reference sequence). The CDR3 runs to 17 residues. V gave up 5 bases and J gave up 4 bases; unmatched junction bases: 8. The DNA for the CDR3 is TGTGCCAGCAGCCCCGGGACTAGCGGGGCCCTGTACAATGAGCAGTTCTTC. Encoded protein: CASSPGTSGALYNEQFF.

The J gene is TRBJ1-1, the V gene TRBV30; unclear D gene. This CDR3 is built from 13 residues. Germline CDR1 is GTSNPN and CDR2 is SVGIG (reference sequence). V dropped 3 bases and J dropped 1 base, with 9 bases sitting between them. In DNA, the CDR3 is TGTGCCTGGAGGGCGGACGGGAACACTGAAGCTTTCTTT. Protein sequence: CAWRADGNTEAFF.